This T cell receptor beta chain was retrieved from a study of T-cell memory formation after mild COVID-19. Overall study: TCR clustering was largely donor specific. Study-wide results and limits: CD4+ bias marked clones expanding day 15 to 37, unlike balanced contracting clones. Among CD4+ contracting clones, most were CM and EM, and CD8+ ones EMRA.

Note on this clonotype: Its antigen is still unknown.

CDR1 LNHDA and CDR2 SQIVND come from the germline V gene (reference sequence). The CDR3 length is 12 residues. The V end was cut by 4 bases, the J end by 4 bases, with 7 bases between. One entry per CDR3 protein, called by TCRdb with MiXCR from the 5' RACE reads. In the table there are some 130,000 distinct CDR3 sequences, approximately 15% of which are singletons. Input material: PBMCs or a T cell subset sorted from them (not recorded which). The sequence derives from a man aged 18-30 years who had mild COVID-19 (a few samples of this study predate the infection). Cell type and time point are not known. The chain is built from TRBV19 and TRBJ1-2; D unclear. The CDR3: CASSTEGYGYTF. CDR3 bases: TGTGCCAGTAGTACGGAGGGCTATGGCTACACCTTC.